These T cell receptor beta chains were read from a single sample in a study of blood T cell repertoires in COVID-19. The method was immunoSEQ multiplex PCR; TCRdb's version includes in-frame clones alone and lacks a portion of them. This sample has approximately 270,000 clones, with 89% found just once. The sample taken for sequencing was peripheral blood. These receptors were taken from a middle-aged man with acute or convalescent COVID-19. The CDR3 runs from the conserved cysteine through the conserved F or W. The D gene is left open where the match is weak.

TRBV9	14	NA	TRBJ1-5	CASSVGGVDQPQHF
TRBV6-5	14	TRBD1	TRBJ1-6	CASSYGTDNSPLHF
TRBV19	15	NA	TRBJ1-1	CASTSYDRMNTEAFF
TRBV4-1	14	TRBD1	TRBJ1-1	CASSPPWGQTEAFF
TRBV6-1	14	NA	TRBJ1-2	CASSEGQAWDGYTF
TRBV5-8	14	NA	TRBJ1-1	CASSLGTALTEAFF
TRBV12-3/TRBV12-4	13	NA	TRBJ1-1	CASSPQGRAEAFF
TRBV2	15	NA	TRBJ2-1	CASSEQRSSYNEQFF
TRBV5-1	15	NA	TRBJ2-2	CASSLPGGGTGELFF
TRBV2	14	TRBD1	TRBJ1-1	CASRDRAGSTGAFF
TRBV15	12	NA	TRBJ2-7	CATSIQGYEQYF
TRBV7-6	13	NA	TRBJ1-6	CATSNREYSPLHF
TRBV6-6	13	TRBD2	TRBJ2-5	CASGQRGAETQYF
TRBV5-6	14	TRBD1	TRBJ1-5	CASSLGTGPQPQHF
TRBV7-2	16	TRBD2	TRBJ2-5	CASSLYIAGKQETQYF
TRBV3-1/TRBV3-2	13	NA	TRBJ2-1	CASSSRSANEQFF
TRBV24-1	18	NA	TRBJ1-3	CATSDSGRTAECRNTIYF
TRBV5-4	12	NA	TRBJ1-1	CASRQGSTEAFF
TRBV6-1	14	TRBD1	TRBJ1-2	CASSEGDRGYGYTF
TRBV7-9	16	NA	TRBJ2-3	CASSPGPGVSTDTQYF
TRBV2	15	NA	TRBJ2-7	CASSEEAGTFSEQYF
TRBV19	13	NA	TRBJ1-3	CASTGSVGNTIYF
TRBV19	15	NA	TRBJ1-3	CASSLQQVSGNTIYF
TRBV15	13	NA	TRBJ1-2	CATSRDRNYGYTF
TRBV5-1	12	TRBD1	TRBJ1-2	CASRRDRDGYTF
TRBV18	16	TRBD1	TRBJ1-3	CASSPSGTGAGNTIYF
TRBV19	14	NA	TRBJ2-7	CASSIAAGAYEQYF
TRBV2	14	TRBD1	TRBJ1-2	CASTLTGGDYGYTF
TRBV9	16	TRBD1	TRBJ2-5	CASSGGQGVGQETQYF
TRBV2	14	NA	TRBJ2-2	CASSDTANTGELFF
TRBV7-2	17	TRBD2	TRBJ2-4	CASSPVLAGVTKNIQYF
TRBV5-4	17	TRBD1	TRBJ1-3	CASSHRTGGVAGNTIYF
TRBV24-1	16	NA	TRBJ2-3	CATSDPGQAGLDTQYF
TRBV7-3	14	NA	TRBJ1-1	CASSLGGQHTEAFF
TRBV4-2	15	TRBD2	TRBJ2-2	CASHGSGGNTGELFF
TRBV19	14	NA	TRBJ1-6	CATQLSSYNSPLHF
TRBV5-1	15	TRBD1	TRBJ2-1	CASSWGQSSYNEQFF
TRBV14	14	NA	TRBJ2-7	CASSQDPGWGEQYF
TRBV19	16	TRBD1	TRBJ1-2	CASWGQGYLSTYGYTF
TRBV14	12	NA	TRBJ2-7	CASSQATGAVYF
TRBV5-1	15	TRBD2	TRBJ2-3	CASSPSGASTDTQYF
TRBV4-2	17	TRBD1	TRBJ1-5	CASSLQETGGTNQPQHF
TRBV18	15	TRBD1	TRBJ2-7	CASSQPGQGVYEQYF
TRBV7-3	17	TRBD1	TRBJ2-1	CASSLTGGTGDYNEQFF
TRBV7-6	15	NA	TRBJ2-3	CASSLGAGPPDTQYF
TRBV19	17	TRBD2	TRBJ2-5	CASSTGTSGGFEETQYF
TRBV4-1	15	NA	TRBJ1-2	CASSQDPRGGYGYTF
TRBV2	13	NA	TRBJ2-2	CASRAGELGELFF
TRBV2	15	NA	TRBJ2-6	CASTVTYSGANVLTF